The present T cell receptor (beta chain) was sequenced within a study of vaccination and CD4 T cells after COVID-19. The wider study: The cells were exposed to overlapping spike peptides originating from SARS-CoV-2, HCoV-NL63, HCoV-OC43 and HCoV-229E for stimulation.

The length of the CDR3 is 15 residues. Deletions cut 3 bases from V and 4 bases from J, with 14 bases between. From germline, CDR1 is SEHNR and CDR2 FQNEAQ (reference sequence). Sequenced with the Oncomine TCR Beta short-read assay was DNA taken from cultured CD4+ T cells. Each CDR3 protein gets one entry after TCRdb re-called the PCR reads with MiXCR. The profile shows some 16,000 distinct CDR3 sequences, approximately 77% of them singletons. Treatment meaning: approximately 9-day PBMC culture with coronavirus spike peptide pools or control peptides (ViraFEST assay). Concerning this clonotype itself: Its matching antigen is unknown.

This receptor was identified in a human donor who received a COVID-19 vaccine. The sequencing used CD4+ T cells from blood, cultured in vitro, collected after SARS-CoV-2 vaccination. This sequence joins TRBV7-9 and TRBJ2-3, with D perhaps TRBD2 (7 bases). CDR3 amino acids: CASSFTGAGADTQYF. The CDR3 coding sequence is TGTGCCAGCAGCTTTACGGGGGCGGGAGCAGATACGCAGTATTTT.